The clone carrying this TCR beta chain was detected only a few times. Its matching antigen is unknown. Unique molecular identifiers had been added to the TCR beta cDNA libraries. Out of 1 to 10 million T cells, roughly 0.5 million cDNA molecules were generated. MiXCR, run by TCRdb on the PCR reads, gives a single entry per CDR3 protein. The profile covers fewer than 700,000 distinct CDR3 sequences, with 44% appearing a single time and 1.7% taken by the ten largest. This record comes from a study of post-analysis software for immune sequencing data. As for the study in general: As for disease course, relapsing-remitting, secondary progressive and progressive-relapsing multiple sclerosis were all included. Overall study results and limits: Higher frequency in patients than in controls was seen for roughly five TRBV segments, with TRBV5-6, TRBV5-1 and TRBV20-1 among them.

With 5 bases clipped from V and 4 bases from J, the junction kept 8 bases outside the gene matches. From germline, CDR1 is MNHEY and CDR2 SVGAGI. CDR3 length equals 15 residues. The rearrangement joins TRBV6-5 to TRBJ2-7, with 10 bases lining up with TRBD1. The sample was blood. The source of this sequence is a girl aged 10-17 years with multiple sclerosis. The chain's CDR3 is CASSDAGTGVYEQYF. CDR3 DNA: TGTGCCAGCAGTGATGCCGGGACAGGGGTTTACGAGCAGTACTTC.